Listed below are T cell receptor beta chains from one sample, sequenced in a study of blood T cell repertoires in COVID-19. TCRdb's table, derived via immunoSEQ multiplex PCR, lists solely in-frame clones and lacks some. The repertoire has some 8,000 clones, around 85% of them found once; the top ten carry roughly 20%. The sequenced sample was peripheral blood. These receptors were obtained from a human donor with active COVID-19. The donor label of this sample is uncertain. The CDR3 runs from the conserved cysteine through the conserved F or W. D genes are given only for firm matches. Only part of the rows carry a size: once, few, many, or a class if the clone is expanded.

clone size	V gene	D gene	J gene	CDR3 DNA	CDR3 protein
.	TRBV19	.	TRBJ2-3	TGTGCCAGTAGTATTGGGACTTACACAGATACGCAGTATTTT	CASSIGTYTDTQYF
.	TRBV6-1	TRBD1	TRBJ1-6	TGTGCCAGCAGGGAAGGGACAGGGGGGAGCTCCTATAATTCACCCCTCCACTTT	CASREGTGGSSYNSPLHF
.	TRBV7-2	.	TRBJ2-7	TGTGCCAGCAGCTTAGTTGGGCAGTCTAACGAGCAGTACTTC	CASSLVGQSNEQYF
.	TRBV11-2	.	TRBJ2-2	TGTGCCAGCAGCTCCTCCGCGGGGACGGGAAAGAACACCGGGGAGCTGTTTTTT	CASSSSAGTGKNTGELFF
.	TRBV4-1	.	TRBJ1-2	TGCGCCAGCAGCCAAGTGCCCGGGGAACACTATGGCTACACCTTC	CASSQVPGEHYGYTF
.	TRBV6-5	.	TRBJ2-3	TGTGCCAGCAGTTACTCACTCACGAGCGATACGCAGTATTTT	CASSYSLTSDTQYF
few	TRBV29-1	TRBD2	TRBJ2-7	TGCAGCGTGGGACTAGCGGGAGTCTACGAGCAGTACTTC	CSVGLAGVYEQYF
.	TRBV7-9	TRBD2	TRBJ2-7	TGTGCCAGCAGCTTATCAGCGGGAGGGCCTGGCGAGCAGTACTTC	CASSLSAGGPGEQYF
.	TRBV6-5	.	TRBJ2-7	TGTGCCAGCAGTACGATACAGGGGGGGTCCGAGCAGTACTTC	CASSTIQGGSEQYF
.	TRBV11-2	.	TRBJ2-1	TGTGCCAGCAGCGTCAAGGGGCAGGGCGGGTTCTTC	CASSVKGQGGFF
.	TRBV3-1/TRBV3-2	.	TRBJ2-7	TGTGCCAGCAGCCAAGTAGGAGGGATTTCCGAGCAGTACTTC	CASSQVGGISEQYF
.	TRBV3-1/TRBV3-2	TRBD1	TRBJ2-3	TGTGCCAGCAGCCTTTACGACAGGGGTCATGGTTTCCGCACAGATACGCAGTATTTT	CASSLYDRGHGFRTDTQYF
.	TRBV27	TRBD1	TRBJ1-5	TGTGCCAGCAGTCCCCAGGGGGACAATCAGCCCCAGCATTTT	CASSPQGDNQPQHF
.	TRBV10-1	TRBD2	TRBJ2-4	TGCGCCAGCAGTGAGCCGCCGGGGGGGCGACTAGCCAAAAACATTCAGTACTTC	CASSEPPGGRLAKNIQYF
.	TRBV10-2	.	TRBJ2-2	TGCGCCAGCAGTTTCGGCGGGGAGCTGTTTTTT	CASSFGGELFF
.	TRBV5-4	.	TRBJ2-3	TGTGCCAGCAGCTTGGAGCTTTCACTAGATGATACGCAGTATTTT	CASSLELSLDDTQYF
.	TRBV6-2/TRBV6-3	TRBD1	TRBJ1-1	TGTGCCAGCAGTTACAACAGGGGAACTGAAGCTTTCTTT	CASSYNRGTEAFF
.	TRBV7-9	TRBD1	TRBJ2-7	TGTGCCAGCAGCTTGGGACAGGGCGACGTCTACGAGCAGTACTTC	CASSLGQGDVYEQYF
.	TRBV11-2	TRBD1	TRBJ2-3	TGTGCCAGCAGCGCGACAGGGCCAGATACGCAGTATTTT	CASSATGPDTQYF
.	TRBV15	.	TRBJ1-1	TGTGCCACCAGCGGCATAAACACTGAAGCTTTCTTT	CATSGINTEAFF
.	TRBV29-1	TRBD2	TRBJ2-5	TGCAGCGGACGACAGGGGGCGACCGGACTAGCGGGACAGGAGACCCAGTACTTC	CSGRQGATGLAGQETQYF
.	TRBV6-2/TRBV6-3	.	TRBJ2-7	TGTGCCAGCAGTTACACGGGTTTACGAAACGAGCAGTACTTC	CASSYTGLRNEQYF
.	TRBV4-1	.	TRBJ2-3	TGCGCCAGCAGCCAAGAACGGCAGGGCACAGATACGCAGTATTTT	CASSQERQGTDTQYF
.	TRBV27	.	TRBJ2-3	TGTGCCAGCAGCCTCGCGGAGTGGGATACGCAGTATTTT	CASSLAEWDTQYF
.	TRBV4-1	.	TRBJ2-2	TGCGCCAGCAGCCAAGAAGGAGGGAACACCGGGGAGCTGTTTTTT	CASSQEGGNTGELFF
.	TRBV7-3	.	TRBJ2-1	TGTGCCAGCAGCTTTGACGGGAGCTCCTACAATGAGCAGTTCTTC	CASSFDGSSYNEQFF
.	TRBV6-2/TRBV6-3	TRBD1	TRBJ2-1	TGTGCCAGCAGTTACTGGACAGGGAGTGGTAAGTCCTACAATGAGCAGTTCTTC	CASSYWTGSGKSYNEQFF
.	TRBV4-2	TRBD2	TRBJ2-7	TGTGCCAGCAGCCAAGGGGGGGGATCCTACGAGCAGTACTTC	CASSQGGGSYEQYF
.	TRBV6-5	.	TRBJ2-2	TGTGCCAGCAGTTACGGGGCCGGCACCGGGGAGCTGTTTTTT	CASSYGAGTGELFF
.	TRBV4-3	.	TRBJ2-5	TGCGCCAGCAGGGGGGACACCAAGAGGGGGACCCAGTACTTC	CASRGDTKRGTQYF
.	TRBV5-1	.	TRBJ1-6	TGCGCCAGCAGCTTGGACGGCAGCGGCAATAATTCACCCCTCCACTTT	CASSLDGSGNNSPLHF
once	TRBV25-1	.	TRBJ2-7	TGTGCCAGCAGTGAATCTGGCGGTTCTGCCTACGAGCAGTACTTC	CASSESGGSAYEQYF
once	TRBV7-9	TRBD1	TRBJ2-7	TGTGCCAGCAGCCCGGGACAGAGATTATACGAGCAGTACTTC	CASSPGQRLYEQYF
.	TRBV13	.	TRBJ2-7	TGTGCCAGCAGCCCCGGACTAGGGGGCTCCTACGAGCAGTACTTC	CASSPGLGGSYEQYF
.	TRBV19	.	TRBJ2-7	TGTGCCAGTAGGAGCACCGACATGACCGGTGAGCAGTACTTC	CASRSTDMTGEQYF
.	TRBV2	TRBD1	TRBJ2-7	TGTGCCAGCAGTCCGTGGACAGGGTACGAGCAGTACTTC	CASSPWTGYEQYF
.	TRBV2	TRBD2	TRBJ2-2	TGTGCCAGCAGTGAAACCCCTAGCGGGCTCGGGGGGGAGCTGTTTTTT	CASSETPSGLGGELFF
.	TRBV6-4	.	TRBJ1-2	TGTGCCAGCGGCCCCCGACAGAATCCTAACTATGGCTACACCTTC	CASGPRQNPNYGYTF
.	TRBV1	.	TRBJ2-7	TGCACCAGCAGCCAAGAAATCCCTTTCAGGGTTGGGGAGCAGTACTTC	CTSSQEIPFRVGEQYF
.	TRBV19	.	TRBJ2-7	TGTGCCAGTAGTCTAGCGAGTAGCTCCTACGAGCAGTACTTC	CASSLASSSYEQYF
.	TRBV19	TRBD1	TRBJ2-7	TGTGCCAGTAGTATGACAGGGAACGAGCAGTACTTC	CASSMTGNEQYF
.	TRBV29-1	.	TRBJ1-1	TGCAGCGTGCCACATCGGGGGGGGCGCGACACTGAAGCTTTCTTT	CSVPHRGGRDTEAFF
.	TRBV10-3	TRBD2	TRBJ2-7	TGTGCCATCAGGGGATTCTTGCGGGAGTTGAATTCCTACGAGCAGTACTTC	CAIRGFLRELNSYEQYF
.	TRBV2	.	TRBJ1-4	TGTGCCAGCAGGGAGCGGGAGGGTTTCGGCACTAATGAAAAACTGTTTTTT	CASREREGFGTNEKLFF
.	TRBV4-3	TRBD1	TRBJ2-7	TGCGCCAGCAGCCAGGACAGGGGGCGCCTCTACGAGCAGTACTTC	CASSQDRGRLYEQYF
.	TRBV27	.	TRBJ2-5	TGTGCCAGCAGCAGGTTTGGCCAAGAGACCCAGTACTTC	CASSRFGQETQYF
once	TRBV9	.	TRBJ2-2	TGTGCCAGCAGCGACGGGACTTACACCGGGGAGCTGTTTTTT	CASSDGTYTGELFF
.	TRBV4-1	TRBD1	TRBJ1-3	TGCGCCAGCAGCCAAGCCCACAGGGGTGCTGGAAACACCATATATTTT	CASSQAHRGAGNTIYF
.	TRBV9	TRBD2	TRBJ2-3	TGTGCCAGCAGCGAACCAGCGGGAGGGACAGATACGCAGTATTTT	CASSEPAGGTDTQYF
.	TRBV19	.	TRBJ2-4	TGTGCCAGTAGTAGCTTTGGACAGTTAAACATTCAGTACTTC	CASSSFGQLNIQYF
.	TRBV6-6	TRBD2	TRBJ2-1	TGTGCCAGCAGTTACTCGAATATCGGACTAGCCCATGAGCAGTTCTTC	CASSYSNIGLAHEQFF
.	TRBV29-1	TRBD1	TRBJ2-5	TGCAGCGGTTTGGACAGGTCGGGGCAAGAGACCCAGTACTTC	CSGLDRSGQETQYF
.	TRBV19	.	TRBJ1-1	TGTGCCAGTAGTTATCAGGTACTCGGGGGGACTGAAGCTTTCTTT	CASSYQVLGGTEAFF